A selection of T cell receptor beta chains follows, all from one sample in a study of immune characterization of retroperitoneal liposarcoma. A single record per CDR3 protein comes from TCRdb applying MiXCR to the PCR reads. The data contain more than 10,000 distinct CDR3 sequences, approximately 50% of them singletons. Sequenced input: tumor tissue. These receptors all stem from a female donor with retroperitoneal liposarcoma. Both conserved end residues are part of each CDR3. The order of the fields is D gene, V gene, clone size, J gene, CDR3 DNA, CDR3 protein. D genes are given only for firm matches. Rows give clone size only sometimes, using once, few, many, or a class for an expanded clone.

D: TRBD2
V: TRBV7-2
size: few
J: TRBJ2-1
DNA: TGTGCCAGCAGTTCTCCGGGACTAGCGGTATACGAGCAGTTCTTC
CDR3: CASSSPGLAVYEQFF

D: TRBD2
V: TRBV11-3
size: few
J: TRBJ2-1
DNA: TGTGCCAGCAGCTTAGGTACTAGCGGGGTTTACAATGAGCAGTTCTTC
CDR3: CASSLGTSGVYNEQFF

D: -
V: TRBV11-2
size: few
J: TRBJ2-3
DNA: TGTGCCAGCAGCTCCCGGGACCCGAGGGCAGATACGCAGTATTTT
CDR3: CASSSRDPRADTQYF

D: -
V: TRBV6-1
size: -
J: TRBJ1-1
DNA: TGTGCCAGCAGCCACTTTGGACAGACTGAAGCTTTCTTT
CDR3: CASSHFGQTEAFF

D: -
V: TRBV7-6
size: -
J: TRBJ2-6
DNA: TGTGCCAGCAGCCCAGTTATTCAGGGGTCCGGGGCCAACGTCCTGACTTTC
CDR3: CASSPVIQGSGANVLTF

D: -
V: TRBV12-3/TRBV12-4
size: medium-sized
J: TRBJ2-1
DNA: TGTGCCAGCAGCGTGGCTGGACTCTCCTACGAGCAGTTCTTC
CDR3: CASSVAGLSYEQFF

D: -
V: TRBV7-2
size: medium-sized
J: TRBJ2-1
DNA: TGTGCCAGCAGCCGTAGGGGGAGGATCGAAGAGACCCAGTTCTTC
CDR3: CASSRRGRIEETQFF

D: TRBD2
V: TRBV6-1
size: medium-sized
J: TRBJ2-7
DNA: TGTGCCAGCAGTTGGTCCAAGGGCGGGAGCGTCAGTGAGCAGTACTTC
CDR3: CASSWSKGGSVSEQYF

D: TRBD2
V: TRBV27
size: -
J: TRBJ2-7
DNA: TGTGCCAGCGGCTCCAAGCGGGGGGCGTACGAGCAGTACTTC
CDR3: CASGSKRGAYEQYF

D: -
V: TRBV27
size: -
J: TRBJ2-5
DNA: TGTGCCAGCAGTTTATTAGCGTACGGGGAGACCCAGTACTTC
CDR3: CASSLLAYGETQYF

D: -
V: TRBV6-1
size: -
J: TRBJ2-3
DNA: TGTGCAAGACGTGAGGGCCCGGGGCGCACAGATACGCAGTATTTT
CDR3: CARREGPGRTDTQYF

D: -
V: TRBV6-1
size: -
J: TRBJ1-2
DNA: TGTGCCAGCAGTTCGCCGGGGCCGGCGAGTGGCTACACCTTC
CDR3: CASSSPGPASGYTF

D: -
V: TRBV7-8
size: -
J: TRBJ2-1
DNA: TGTGCCAGCAGCTTGGACCCGGGATTCTCCTACGAGCAGTTCTTC
CDR3: CASSLDPGFSYEQFF

D: TRBD2
V: TRBV7-2
size: few
J: TRBJ2-7
DNA: TGTGCCAGCCGCCCGACTAGCGGGAGTGATGAGCAGTACTTC
CDR3: CASRPTSGSDEQYF

D: -
V: TRBV6-8
size: once
J: TRBJ2-7
DNA: TGTGCCAGCAGTTACGCCGACTCCCGGTGGAACGGGCAGTACTTC
CDR3: CASSYADSRWNGQYF

D: TRBD1
V: TRBV11-3
size: -
J: TRBJ2-7
DNA: TGTGCCAGCAGTCGGGGGACAGGGAGCTACGAGCAGTACTTC
CDR3: CASSRGTGSYEQYF

D: -
V: TRBV6-1
size: few
J: TRBJ2-6
DNA: TGTGCCAGTAGCTCAGTAGGGCCTGGGGCCAACGTCCTGACTTTC
CDR3: CASSSVGPGANVLTF

D: -
V: TRBV6-5
size: -
J: TRBJ2-1
DNA: TGTGCCAGCAGTTACTCGATTTTGTCGAGGGCACCATTCACCCCTAAGATCTACAATGAGCAGTTCTTC
CDR3: CASSYSILSRAPFTPKIYNEQFF

D: -
V: TRBV7-8
size: -
J: TRBJ2-1
DNA: TGTGCCAGCAGTATGGAGTTGGGACTCCAAGAGACCCAGTTCTTC
CDR3: CASSMELGLQETQFF

D: TRBD2
V: TRBV11-3
size: -
J: TRBJ2-7
DNA: TGTGCCAGCAGCGTATCCGGGACGGGGGGATACGAGCAGTCCTTC
CDR3: CASSVSGTGGYEQSF

D: -
V: TRBV10-2
size: -
J: TRBJ2-1
DNA: TGCGCCAGCAGTTCCGGGACCAGCATTGGGCAGTTCTTC
CDR3: CASSSGTSIGQFF

D: -
V: TRBV7-2
size: -
J: TRBJ2-7
DNA: TGTGCCAGCAGCCGAAGCCGGGACACTCCCTACGAGCAGTACTTC
CDR3: CASSRSRDTPYEQYF